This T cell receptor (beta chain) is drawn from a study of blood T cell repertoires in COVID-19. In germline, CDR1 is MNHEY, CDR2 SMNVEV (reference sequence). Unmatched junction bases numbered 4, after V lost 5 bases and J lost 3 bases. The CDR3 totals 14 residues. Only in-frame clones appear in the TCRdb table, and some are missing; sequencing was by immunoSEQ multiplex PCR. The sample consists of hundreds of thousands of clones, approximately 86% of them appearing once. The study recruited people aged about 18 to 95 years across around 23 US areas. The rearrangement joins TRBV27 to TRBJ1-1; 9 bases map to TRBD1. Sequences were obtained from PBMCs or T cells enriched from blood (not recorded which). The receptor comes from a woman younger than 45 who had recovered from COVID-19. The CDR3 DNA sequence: TGTGCCAGCAGTCTGGGGACAGGGTACACTGAAGCTTTCTTT. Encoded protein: CASSLGTGYTEAFF.